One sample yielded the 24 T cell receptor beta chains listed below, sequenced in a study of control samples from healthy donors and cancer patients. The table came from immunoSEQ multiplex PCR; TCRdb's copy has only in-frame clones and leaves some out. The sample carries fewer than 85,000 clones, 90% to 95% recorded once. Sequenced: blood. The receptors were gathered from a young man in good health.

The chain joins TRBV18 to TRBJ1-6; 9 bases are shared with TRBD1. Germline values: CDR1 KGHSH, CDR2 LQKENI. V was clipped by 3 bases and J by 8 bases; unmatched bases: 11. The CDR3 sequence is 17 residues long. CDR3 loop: CASSPFLTGQGHSPLHF. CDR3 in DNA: TGTGCCAGCTCACCGTTCCTAACGGGACAGGGACATTCACCCCTCCACTTT.

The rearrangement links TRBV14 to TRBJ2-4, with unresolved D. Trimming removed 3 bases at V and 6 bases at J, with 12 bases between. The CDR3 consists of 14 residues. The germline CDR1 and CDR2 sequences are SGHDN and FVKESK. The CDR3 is CASSQAGALNIQYF. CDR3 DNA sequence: TGTGCCAGCAGCCAGGCAGGCGCCCTAAACATTCAGTACTTC.

CDR3 nucleotides: TGTGCCAGCAGCGGGGGGGACCCCCTAGGTGAAAAACTGTTTTTT. It is translated as CASSGGDPLGEKLFF. The V call is TRBV21-1, the J call TRBJ1-4. TRBV21-1 constitutes a pseudogene. This CDR3 is 15 amino acids long.

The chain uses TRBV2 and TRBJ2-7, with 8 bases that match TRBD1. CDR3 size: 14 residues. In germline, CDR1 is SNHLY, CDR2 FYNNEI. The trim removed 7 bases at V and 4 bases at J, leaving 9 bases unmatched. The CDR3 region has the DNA TGTGCCAGCATCCGGCAGGGGGCGCGATACGAGCAGTACTTC. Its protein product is CASIRQGARYEQYF.

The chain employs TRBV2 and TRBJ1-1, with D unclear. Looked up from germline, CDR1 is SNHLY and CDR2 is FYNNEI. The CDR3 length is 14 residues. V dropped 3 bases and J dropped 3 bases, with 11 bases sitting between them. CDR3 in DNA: TGTGCCAGCAGTGAGACGCCCGCGGACACTGAAGCTTTCTTT. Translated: CASSETPADTEAFF.

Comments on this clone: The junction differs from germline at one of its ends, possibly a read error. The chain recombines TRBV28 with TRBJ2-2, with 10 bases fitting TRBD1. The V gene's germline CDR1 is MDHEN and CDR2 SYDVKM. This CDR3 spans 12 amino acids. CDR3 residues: CASSFGQGGLFF. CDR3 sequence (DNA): TGTGCCAGCAGTTTCGGACAGGGGGGGCTGTTTTTT.

CDR3 in DNA: TGTGCCAGCAGCTTAGTTTCAGGGCCGTCGAACACTGAAGCTTTCTTT. Protein sequence: CASSLVSGPSNTEAFF. V gene TRBV7-9 combines with J gene TRBJ1-1, with D possibly matching TRBD1 (5 bases). Trimming left V 1 base short and J 1 base short, with 13 bases between. This CDR3 spans 16 amino acids. In germline, CDR1 is SEHNR, CDR2 FQNEAQ (reference sequence).

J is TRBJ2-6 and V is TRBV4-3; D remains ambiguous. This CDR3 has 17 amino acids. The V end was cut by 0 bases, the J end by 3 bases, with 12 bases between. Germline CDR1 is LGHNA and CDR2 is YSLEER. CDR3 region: CASSQDTAAHGANVLTF. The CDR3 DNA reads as TGCGCCAGCAGCCAAGATACGGCGGCCCATGGGGCCAACGTCCTGACTTTC.

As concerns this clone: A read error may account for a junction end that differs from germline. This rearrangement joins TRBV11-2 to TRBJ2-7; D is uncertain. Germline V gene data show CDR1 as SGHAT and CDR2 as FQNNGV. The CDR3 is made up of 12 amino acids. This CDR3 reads CASSLGGYEQCF. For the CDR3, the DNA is TGTGCCAGCAGCTTAGGAGGTTACGAGCAGTGCTTC.

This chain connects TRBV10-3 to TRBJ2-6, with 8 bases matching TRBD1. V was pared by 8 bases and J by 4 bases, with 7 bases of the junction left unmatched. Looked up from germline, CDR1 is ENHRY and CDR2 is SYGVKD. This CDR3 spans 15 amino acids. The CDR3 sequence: CAIQGARSGANVLTF. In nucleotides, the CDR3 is TGTGCCATCCAGGGGGCCAGGTCGGGGGCCAACGTCCTGACTTTC.

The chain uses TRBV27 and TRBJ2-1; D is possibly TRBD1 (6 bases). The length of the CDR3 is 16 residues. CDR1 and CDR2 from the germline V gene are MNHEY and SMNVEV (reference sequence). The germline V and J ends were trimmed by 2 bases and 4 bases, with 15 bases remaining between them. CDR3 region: CASSLILPGDYNEQFF. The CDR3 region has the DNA TGTGCCAGCAGTTTAATCCTTCCAGGGGATTACAATGAGCAGTTCTTC.

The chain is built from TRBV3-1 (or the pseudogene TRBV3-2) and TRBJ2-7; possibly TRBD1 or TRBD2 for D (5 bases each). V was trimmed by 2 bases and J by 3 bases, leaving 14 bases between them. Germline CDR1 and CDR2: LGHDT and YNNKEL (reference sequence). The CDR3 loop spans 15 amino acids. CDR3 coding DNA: TGTGCCAGCAGCCAAAGCCGGGACGGGAACTACGAGCAGTACTTC. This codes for CASSQSRDGNYEQYF.

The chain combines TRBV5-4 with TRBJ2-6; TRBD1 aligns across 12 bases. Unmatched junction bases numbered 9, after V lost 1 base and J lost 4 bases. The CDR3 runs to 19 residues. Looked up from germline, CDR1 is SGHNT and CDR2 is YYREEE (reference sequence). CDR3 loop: CASSLPPGQGARGANVLTF. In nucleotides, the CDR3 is TGTGCCAGCAGCTTGCCGCCGGGACAGGGGGCGCGAGGGGCCAACGTCCTGACTTTC.

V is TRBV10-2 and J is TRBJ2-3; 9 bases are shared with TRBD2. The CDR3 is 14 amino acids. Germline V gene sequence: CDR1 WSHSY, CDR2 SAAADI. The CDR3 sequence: CAISRGGGTDTQYF. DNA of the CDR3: TGCGCGATCAGCCGCGGGGGGGGCACAGATACGCAGTATTTT.

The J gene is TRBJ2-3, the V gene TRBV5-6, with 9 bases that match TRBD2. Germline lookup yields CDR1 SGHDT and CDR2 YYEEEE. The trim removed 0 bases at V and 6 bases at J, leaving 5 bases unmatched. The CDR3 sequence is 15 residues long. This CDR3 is CASSLGGRVYDTQYF. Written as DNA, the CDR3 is TGTGCCAGCAGCTTGGGCGGGAGGGTTTACGATACGCAGTATTTT.

This CDR3 reads CASSLFAGRPGLAKNIQYF. Written as DNA, the CDR3 is TGTGCCAGCAGCCTCTTCGCAGGCCGCCCAGGTTTAGCCAAAAACATTCAGTACTTC. V and J are TRBV3-1 (or the pseudogene TRBV3-2) and TRBJ2-4; D remains unclear. V was pared by 4 bases and J by 0 bases, with 22 bases between. The length of the CDR3 is 19 residues. CDR1 is LGHDT and CDR2 is YNNKEL in the germline V gene (reference sequence).

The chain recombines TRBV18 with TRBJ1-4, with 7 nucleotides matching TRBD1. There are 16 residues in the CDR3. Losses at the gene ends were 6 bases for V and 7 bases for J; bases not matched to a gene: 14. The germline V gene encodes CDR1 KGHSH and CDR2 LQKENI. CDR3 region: CASSPTGQIRFEKLFF. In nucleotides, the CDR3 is TGTGCCAGCTCGCCAACGGGACAGATTCGATTTGAAAAACTGTTTTTT.

CDR3: CASSLGVAGSMNTEAFF. DNA for the CDR3: TGTGCCAGCAGCTTGGGGGTCGCAGGTTCGATGAACACTGAAGCTTTCTTT. The chain carries TRBV5-6 and TRBJ1-1; unclear D gene. V was pared by 0 bases and J by 0 bases, with 15 bases between. This CDR3 has 17 amino acids. The germline V gene has CDR1 SGHDT and CDR2 YYEEEE. The full variable domain, its missing parts supplied by reference TRBV5-6 and TRBJ1-1, is DAGVTQSPTHLIKTRGQQVTLRCSPKSGHDTVSWYQQALGQGPQFIFQYYEEEERQRGNFPDRFSGHQFPNYSSELNVNALLLGDSALYLCASSLGVAGSMNTEAFFGQGTRLTVV.

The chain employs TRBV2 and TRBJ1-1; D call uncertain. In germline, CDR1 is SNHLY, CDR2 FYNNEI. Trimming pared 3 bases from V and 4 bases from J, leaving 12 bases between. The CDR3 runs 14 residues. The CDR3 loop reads CASSERVRSTEAFF. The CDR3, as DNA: TGTGCCAGCAGTGAGAGGGTACGTAGCACTGAAGCTTTCTTT.

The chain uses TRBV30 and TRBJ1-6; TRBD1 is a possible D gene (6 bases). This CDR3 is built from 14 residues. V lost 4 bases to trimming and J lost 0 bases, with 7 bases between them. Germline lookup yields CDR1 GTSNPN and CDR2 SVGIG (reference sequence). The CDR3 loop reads CAWKQGSYNSPLHF. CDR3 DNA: TGTGCCTGGAAACAGGGCTCCTATAATTCACCCCTCCACTTT.

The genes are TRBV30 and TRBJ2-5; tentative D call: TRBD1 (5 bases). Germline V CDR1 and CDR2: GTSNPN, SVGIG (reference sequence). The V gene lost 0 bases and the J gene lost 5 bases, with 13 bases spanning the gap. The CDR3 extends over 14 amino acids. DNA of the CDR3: TGTGCCTGGAGTGTACTGTCAGCAGGGGAGACCCAGTACTTC. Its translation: CAWSVLSAGETQYF.

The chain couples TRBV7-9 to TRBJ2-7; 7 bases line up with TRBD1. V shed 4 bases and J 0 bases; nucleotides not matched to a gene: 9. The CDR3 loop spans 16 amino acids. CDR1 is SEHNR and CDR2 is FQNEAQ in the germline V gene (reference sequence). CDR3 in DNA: TGTGCCAGCAGCTCCCCCACGGGACAGAGCTCCTACGAGCAGTACTTC. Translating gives CASSSPTGQSSYEQYF.

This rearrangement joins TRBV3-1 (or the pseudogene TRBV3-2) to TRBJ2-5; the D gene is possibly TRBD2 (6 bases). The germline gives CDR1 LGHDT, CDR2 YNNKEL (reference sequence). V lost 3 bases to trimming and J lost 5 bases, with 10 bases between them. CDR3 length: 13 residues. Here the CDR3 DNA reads TGTGCCAGCAGCCAGGTGCTAGCGGAGACCCAGTACTTC. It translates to CASSQVLAETQYF.

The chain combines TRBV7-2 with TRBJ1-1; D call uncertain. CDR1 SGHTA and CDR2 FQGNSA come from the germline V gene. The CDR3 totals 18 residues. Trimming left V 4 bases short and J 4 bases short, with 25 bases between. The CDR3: CASSSALGGAAKRTEAFF. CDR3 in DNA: TGTGCCAGCAGCTCCGCCCTGGGCGGAGCTGCAAAGCGCACTGAAGCTTTCTTT. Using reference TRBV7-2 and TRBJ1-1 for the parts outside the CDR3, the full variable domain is GAGVSQSPSNKVTEKGKDVELRCDPISGHTALYWYRQSLGQGLEFLIYFQGNSAPDKSGLPSDRFSAERTGGSVSTLTIQRTQQEDSAVYLCASSSALGGAAKRTEAFFGQGTRLTVV.